The TCR beta chain described here comes from a study of response to subunit inactivated influenza vaccine. Study-wide points: After each seasonal influenza vaccination, few new T cells are recruited, the authors suggested.

Germline values: CDR1 SGHRS, CDR2 YFSETQ. The CDR3 has 15 amino acids. The V gene end was trimmed by 6 bases and the J gene end by 4 bases; junction bases not matched to a gene: 11. About this clonotype: The antigen remains unidentified.

MiXCR, applied by TCRdb to the RT-PCR reads, yields one record per CDR3 protein. The sample lists about 520,000 distinct CDR3 sequences, 25% occurring once. J is TRBJ2-5 and V is TRBV5-1; 8 nucleotides align to TRBD1. The sample consisted of CD4+ T cells sorted from PBMCs, taken around 5 days after vaccination. The clonotype comes from a man aged 50-59 years who received an inactivated influenza vaccine. The CDR3: CASNPTGAVVETQYF. For the CDR3, the DNA is TGCGCCAGCAACCCGACAGGGGCGGTAGTAGAGACCCAGTACTTC.